The 32 T cell receptor beta chains below were found in one sample sequenced in a study of blood T cell repertoires in COVID-19. Here immunoSEQ multiplex PCR was the method, and the copy in TCRdb shows in-frame clones only, minus some. The sample has tens of thousands of clones, around 82% seen once. Sequencing used peripheral blood. These TCRs come from a man older than 75 with active or convalescent COVID-19.

This sequence joins TRBV28 and TRBJ1-5; no clear D. Deletions cut 7 bases from V and 6 bases from J, with 16 bases between. Per the germline V gene, CDR1 is MDHEN and CDR2 is SYDVKM. The CDR3 has 14 residues. CDR3 sequence (DNA): TGTGCCAGCACGGTCGGCTCCGCTAGTCAGCCCCAGCATTTT. Protein product: CASTVGSASQPQHF.

The chain links TRBV5-5 to TRBJ1-2; the match to TRBD1 covers 8 bases. The CDR3 length is 14 residues. J lost 7 bases, V lost 4 bases, and 9 bases had no gene match. The V gene's germline CDR1 is SGHKS and CDR2 YYEKEE (reference sequence). CDR3 residues: CASSTTQGAGGYTF. In nucleotides, the CDR3 is TGTGCCAGCAGCACAACGCAGGGGGCGGGTGGCTACACCTTC.

This clone is labeled as medium-sized. The chain combines TRBV27 with TRBJ1-2; weak D call: TRBD1 (6 bases). CDR3 length: 15 residues. V was shortened by 6 bases and J by 0 bases, with 14 bases between the two germline ends. Germline lookup yields CDR1 MNHEY and CDR2 SMNVEV (reference sequence). The CDR3 spells CASSKGQLANYGYTF. Written as DNA, the CDR3 is TGTGCCAGCAGCAAGGGACAACTAGCTAACTATGGCTACACCTTC.

The rearrangement uses TRBV29-1 and TRBJ2-2, with no clear D. Germline CDR1 SQVTM, CDR2 ANQGSEA. The V gene lost 6 bases and the J gene lost 5 bases, with 10 bases spanning the gap. This CDR3 contains 12 residues. CDR3 loop: CSVRQSTGELFF. The CDR3 bases are TGCAGCGTCAGGCAGTCGACCGGGGAGCTGTTTTTT.

CDR3 coding DNA: TGCGCCAGCAGCCCCGTAAGGTGGGGGCTCGACGAGCAGTACTTC. Its protein is CASSPVRWGLDEQYF. The chain joins TRBV5-1 to TRBJ2-7; D might be TRBD1 (6 bases). Germline values: CDR1 SGHRS, CDR2 YFSETQ. There are 15 residues in the CDR3. Trimming shortened V by 4 bases and J by 5 bases, and 19 bases separated the two germline ends.

In its sample, this clone was seen a few times. The chain employs TRBV11-2 and TRBJ2-5, with 13 bases lining up with TRBD2. The CDR3 extends over 16 amino acids. Trimming cost V 5 bases and J 5 bases; bases outside gene matches: 8. Germline V gives CDR1 SGHAT, CDR2 FQNNGV. The CDR3 DNA sequence: TGTGCCAGCAGCCGTTCCGGGACTAGCGGGGTCGAGACCCAGTACTTC. It is translated as CASSRSGTSGVETQYF.

The chain has TRBV18 and TRBJ2-1, with 9 bases matching TRBD2. The CDR3 runs 16 residues. Losses at the gene ends were 0 bases for V and 2 bases for J; bases not matched to a gene: 2. Germline CDR1 and CDR2: KGHSH and LQKENI. The CDR3, as DNA: TGTGCCAGCTCACCACCGGGACTAGCTCCCTACAATGAGCAGTTCTTC. This translates into CASSPPGLAPYNEQFF. The full variable domain, its missing parts supplied by reference TRBV18 and TRBJ2-1, is NAGVMQNPRHLVRRRGQEARLRCSPMKGHSHVYWYRQLPEEGLKFMVYLQKENIIDESGMPKERFSAEFPKEGPSILRIQQVVRGDSAAYFCASSPPGLAPYNEQFFGPGTRLTVL.

This clone has a single count. CDR3 residues: CASSPPAANTEAFF. CDR3 in DNA: TGTGCCAGCAGCCCCCCCGCGGCTAACACTGAAGCTTTCTTT. The genes are TRBV9 and TRBJ1-1; D not certain. The CDR3 extends over 14 amino acids. Trimming shortened V by 4 bases and J by 2 bases, and 12 bases separated the two germline ends. The V gene's germline CDR1 is SGDLS and CDR2 YYNGEE.

V and J are TRBV7-8 and TRBJ1-4; possibly TRBD1 for D (5 bases). The CDR3 has 16 amino acids. Trimming shortened V by 7 bases and J by 0 bases, and 15 bases separated the two germline ends. CDR1 and CDR2 (germline): SGHVS, FQNEAQ. DNA for the CDR3: TGTGCCAGCACCGAGATGGGGGGGGCAACTAATGAAAAACTGTTTTTT. Translating it yields CASTEMGGATNEKLFF. Full variable domain (rest looked up from reference TRBV7-8 and TRBJ1-4): GAGVSQSPRYKVAKRGQDVALRCDPISGHVSLFWYQQALGQGPEFLTYFQNEAQLDKSGLPSDRFFAERPEGSVSTLKIQRTQQEDSAVYLCASTEMGGATNEKLFFGSGTQLSVL.

The J gene is TRBJ2-2, the V gene TRBV24-1; TRBD1 agrees at 10 bases. With V trimmed by 1 base and J by 5 bases, 3 bases remained unmatched. The length of the CDR3 is 16 residues. Per the germline V gene, CDR1 is KGHDR and CDR2 is SFDVKD. The CDR3 DNA follows: TGTGCCACCAGTGATTTACCGGGACAGGGGACCGGGGAGCTGTTTTTT. It is translated as CATSDLPGQGTGELFF.

A few counts support this clone. The chain combines TRBV10-3 with TRBJ2-3, with 8 bases matching TRBD2. The V segment lost 3 bases and the J segment 4 bases; nucleotides outside the gene matches: 6. CDR3 size: 15 residues. From germline, CDR1 is ENHRY and CDR2 SYGVKD. The CDR3 DNA reads as TGTGCCATCAGTGATGGAAGGCGGGAGGCAGATACGCAGTATTTT. Its translation is CAISDGRREADTQYF.

This clone turned up a few times. As DNA, the CDR3 is TGTGCCAGCAGCGTAGACAGCAGGGAACATGGCTACACCTTC. This translates into CASSVDSREHGYTF. The rearrangement links TRBV9 to TRBJ1-2; tentatively, D is TRBD1 (5 bases). CDR1 is SGDLS, CDR2 YYNGEE, per germline. The length of the CDR3 is 14 residues. Trimming cost V 0 bases and J 6 bases, with 12 bases left between them.

The chain combines TRBV10-3 with TRBJ2-3; tentative D call: TRBD1 (5 bases). This CDR3 contains 13 residues. V lost 10 bases, J lost 0 bases, and 11 bases lay in between. CDR1 and CDR2 from the germline V gene are ENHRY and SYGVKD. CDR3 nucleotides: TGTGCCAACAAGGGGTGGAGCACAGATACGCAGTATTTT. Translating gives CANKGWSTDTQYF.

The gene calls are TRBV20-1 and TRBJ2-5; 12 positions match TRBD2. The CDR3 runs to 17 residues. In germline, CDR1 is DFQATT, CDR2 SNEGSKA (reference sequence). Trimming at V came to 3 bases and at J to 2 bases, leaving 10 bases not matched to a gene. Here the CDR3 reads CSASPSGRALTQETQYF. For the CDR3, the DNA is TGCAGTGCTAGTCCTAGCGGGAGGGCCCTCACACAAGAGACCCAGTACTTC.

Written as DNA, the CDR3 is TGTGCCAGCAGCTTTTGGCCAGATACGCAGTATTTT. This gives the protein CASSFWPDTQYF. V and J are TRBV11-2 and TRBJ2-3; no definite D call. From germline, CDR1 is SGHAT and CDR2 FQNNGV. There are 12 residues in the CDR3. The ends were cut back, 3 bases at V and 4 bases at J, with 5 bases in the middle.

The V gene is TRBV5-4, the J gene TRBJ2-5; D may be TRBD1 (6 bases). V was shortened by 3 bases and J by 6 bases, with 21 bases between the two germline ends. This CDR3 has 16 amino acids. Looked up from germline, CDR1 is SGHNT and CDR2 is YYREEE (reference sequence). The CDR3 is CASSSSLVGTRQTQYF. The CDR3 DNA reads TGTGCCAGCAGCTCCTCTTTGGTAGGGACACGGCAGACCCAGTACTTC.

Points on this clone: At one end, the junction sequence differs from germline, possibly due to a read error. This rearrangement joins TRBV5-8 to TRBJ2-1, with 10 positions matching TRBD2. CDR3 length: 15 residues. The V gene's germline CDR1 is SGHTS and CDR2 YDEGEE. The CDR3 sequence: CAISEREGPRNEQFF. DNA of the CDR3: TGTGCCATCAGCGAGCGGGAGGGCCCTAGGAATGAGCAGTTCTTC.

The table lists this clone with a count of one. The J gene is TRBJ1-1, the V gene TRBV7-9, with TRBD1 identical over 8 bases. The V gene end was trimmed by 1 base and the J gene end by 8 bases; junction bases not matched to a gene: 3. This CDR3 is 13 amino acids long. CDR1 is SEHNR, CDR2 FQNEAQ, per germline (reference sequence). The CDR3, as DNA: TGTGCCAGCAGCTTAGGACAGGGGACCGAAGCTTTCTTT. This translates into CASSLGQGTEAFF.

V and J are TRBV9 and TRBJ1-1, with a tentative D call TRBD1 (6 bases). V lost 3 bases and J lost 5, with 11 bases in between. The length of the CDR3 is 13 residues. The germline CDR1 and CDR2 sequences are SGDLS and YYNGEE. CDR3 in amino acids: CASSATTGTEAFF. CDR3 in DNA: TGTGCCAGCAGCGCTACGACAGGAACTGAAGCTTTCTTT.

The V and J genes are TRBV18 and TRBJ1-6; 8 positions match TRBD1. This CDR3 contains 16 residues. CDR1 is KGHSH, CDR2 LQKENI, per germline. The junction had 11 bases not matched to a gene; V was cut back by 4 bases and J by 9 bases. CDR3 DNA: TGTGCCAGCTCACTACGGACAGGGAAGACCCCTTCACCCCTCCACTTT. It encodes CASSLRTGKTPSPLHF. The complete variable domain, with remaining parts taken from reference TRBV18 and TRBJ1-6, reads NAGVMQNPRHLVRRRGQEARLRCSPMKGHSHVYWYRQLPEEGLKFMVYLQKENIIDESGMPKERFSAEFPKEGPSILRIQQVVRGDSAAYFCASSLRTGKTPSPLHFGNGTRLTVT.

This chain links TRBV7-6 with TRBJ2-2; TRBD1 aligns across 9 bases. V gave up 5 bases and J gave up 5 bases; unmatched junction bases: 6. Germline V gene data show CDR1 as SGHVS and CDR2 as FNYEAQ. The CDR3 contains 15 residues. The CDR3 is CASSPRQGETGELFF. CDR3 sequence (DNA): TGTGCCAGCAGCCCGCGACAGGGGGAAACCGGGGAGCTGTTTTTT.

The chain has TRBV5-1 and TRBJ2-7; 7 nucleotides align to TRBD2. This CDR3 spans 14 amino acids. J lost 2 bases, V lost 3 bases, and 5 bases had no gene match. Per the germline V gene, CDR1 is SGHRS and CDR2 is YFSETQ. The CDR3 sequence is CASSSGGWPYEQYF. The CDR3 DNA reads as TGCGCCAGCAGCTCCGGGGGGTGGCCCTACGAGCAGTACTTC.

The J gene is TRBJ2-7, the V gene TRBV20-1, with D hard to call. The CDR3 runs to 13 residues. Looked up from germline, CDR1 is DFQATT and CDR2 is SNEGSKA (reference sequence). V lost 6 bases and J 3 bases, leaving 15 bases between the germline ends. In DNA form, the CDR3 reads TGCAGTGCCAGTCGCCGAGTGATCTACGAGCAGTACTTC. Translation gives CSASRRVIYEQYF.

The J gene is TRBJ1-2, the V gene TRBV5-6, with D possibly being TRBD1 (6 bases). This CDR3 is 15 amino acids long. V lost 5 bases and J lost 4, with 18 bases in between. Germline V gene data show CDR1 as SGHDT and CDR2 as YYEEEE. In DNA form, the CDR3 reads TGTGCCAGCAGAGATTGGGCGGGGGGCCGCTATGGCTACACCTTC. Translated: CASRDWAGGRYGYTF.

This clone is medium-sized. The chain combines TRBV2 with TRBJ2-7; 8 nucleotides match TRBD2. CDR3 length: 13 amino acids. Germline lookup yields CDR1 SNHLY and CDR2 FYNNEI. V lost 1 base and J lost 6; bases outside the gene matches: 2. The CDR3 DNA follows: TGTGCCAGCAGTGAAGAGCGGGGGCGCGAGCAGTACTTC. It translates to CASSEERGREQYF.

This rearrangement joins TRBV28 to TRBJ1-1; D is unresolved. The CDR3 spans 12 residues. The germline V and J ends were trimmed by 6 bases and 6 bases, with 11 bases remaining between them. Germline loops: CDR1 MDHEN, CDR2 SYDVKM. This CDR3 is CASSLRRSEAFF. In nucleotides, the CDR3 is TGTGCCAGCAGCTTGAGGCGATCTGAAGCTTTCTTT.

The chain is built from TRBV7-8 and TRBJ2-7; the match to TRBD1 covers 7 bases. V shed 4 bases, J shed 2 bases, and the junction held 8 bases outside the gene matches. CDR1 and CDR2 (germline): SGHVS, FQNEAQ. The CDR3 is 15 residues long. DNA of the CDR3: TGTGCCAGCAGCTCCCGGGACAGACGGACCTACGAGCAGTACTTC. It is translated as CASSSRDRRTYEQYF.

The chain combines TRBV6-6 with TRBJ1-3; the D is unclear. The germline V and J ends were trimmed by 8 bases and 8 bases, with 10 bases remaining between them. The CDR3 is made up of 11 amino acids. Germline-derived CDR1 and CDR2 are MNHNY and SVGAGI (reference sequence). The CDR3 spells CASVNGDTIYF. CDR3 coding DNA: TGTGCCAGCGTCAACGGGGACACCATATATTTT.

This chain joins TRBV4-1 and TRBJ1-1; 7 bases line up with TRBD1. There are 15 residues in the CDR3. With V trimmed by 3 bases and J by 0 bases, 4 bases remained unmatched. Germline V gene lookup returns CDR1 MGHRA and CDR2 YSYEKL. CDR3 loop: CASSQTGRMNTEAFF. The CDR3 DNA is TGCGCCAGCAGCCAGACAGGGAGGATGAACACTGAAGCTTTCTTT.

The rearrangement uses TRBV7-2 and TRBJ2-1; 9 bases line up with TRBD2. V gave up 3 bases and J gave up 8 bases; unmatched junction bases: 11. CDR1 and CDR2 (germline): SGHTA, FQGNSA. CDR3 length equals 16 residues. CDR3: CASSLPGLAGGDEQFF. The CDR3 DNA reads TGTGCCAGCAGCTTGCCGGGACTAGCAGGAGGGGATGAGCAGTTCTTC.

The genes are TRBV28 and TRBJ1-4; TRBD1 agrees at 9 bases. Unmatched junction bases numbered 8, after V lost 5 bases and J lost 7 bases. This CDR3 spans 15 amino acids. Germline-derived CDR1 and CDR2 are MDHEN and SYDVKM. CDR3 amino acids: CASSPGTGIIEKLFF. The CDR3 coding sequence is TGTGCCAGCAGTCCGGGGACAGGGATAATTGAAAAACTGTTTTTT.

J is TRBJ1-2 and V is TRBV5-1, with 7 bases lining up with TRBD1. The CDR3 runs 13 residues. V trimming: 1 base; J trimming: 3 bases; junction bases outside the gene matches: 0. From germline, CDR1 is SGHRS and CDR2 YFSETQ. CDR3 sequence: CASSLTGDYGYTF. The CDR3 DNA reads TGCGCCAGCAGCTTGACAGGGGACTATGGCTACACCTTC. Looking up the rest from reference TRBV5-1 and TRBJ1-2 gives the full variable domain: KAGVTQTPRYLIKTRGQQVTLSCSPISGHRSVSWYQQTPGQGLQFLFEYFSETQRNKGNFPGRFSGRQFSNSRSEMNVSTLELGDSALYLCASSLTGDYGYTFGSGTRLTVV.